A selection of T cell receptor beta chains follows, all from one sample in a study of cytomegalovirus exposure and HLA in healthy donors. Measured with immunoSEQ multiplex PCR; TCRdb has only the in-frame clones, and not every one. The sample records some 140,000 clones, 70% to 80% being singletons. Specimen: PBMCs. Receptors originate from a female donor in good health and CMV-seronegative. CDR3s include the opening cysteine and the closing phenylalanine or tryptophan.

V	CDR3
TRBV5-4	CASSLGPTSRETQYF
TRBV5-6	CASSLPGTANYGYTF
TRBV19	CASRETASDEKLFF
TRBV4-1	CASSQDRGQGTSALNEQFF
TRBV5-1	CASSSLGCEQFF
TRBV5-4	CASSYRGGRRETQYF
TRBV7-2	CASSLQVSEAFF
TRBV18	CASSSDRGYYNEQFF
TRBV18	CASSSIAGAASEAFF
TRBV30	CASGGSQTQYF
TRBV6-6	CASSRDTGGAYGYTF
TRBV28	CASSLTGVTGELFF
TRBV27	CASSRTGGTYEQYF
TRBV9	CASSVSLTPGTSGANTGELFF
TRBV13	CASSPEQGNLGYGYTF
TRBV15	CATSPDLRGTGELFF
TRBV9	CASSADPHRGSQETQYF
TRBV7-2	CASTLRPGTGSGYTF
TRBV27	CASSLRGTGGISTDTQYF
TRBV7-2	CASSSAGGPVGSEQYF
TRBV7-8	CASSFNGGDTQYF
TRBV11-2	CASSFPRGGGATNEKLFF
TRBV5-1	CASSLSEAEQYF
TRBV5-1	CASSTLQGASTEAFF
TRBV28	CASSLLTGQGFYGYTF
TRBV14	CASSARDSRFGEQYF
TRBV7-8	CASSFGGQASSGANVLTF
TRBV6-6	CASSYKDRSSEPQHF
TRBV19	CASSSTSTGRYQPQHF
TRBV5-6	CASSLTRTEFPLNQPQHF
TRBV27	CASSLRGTEYEQYF
TRBV7-9	CASSPGQGVKETQYF
TRBV11-3	CASSSLQGIEAFF
TRBV14	CASSHYREGPEAFF
TRBV5-1	CASSLLTGNYGYTF
TRBV5-1	CASSLSGQGNEKLFF
TRBV5-1	CASSMGQGFAYEQYF
TRBV19	CASSTAGELFF
TRBV4-1	CASSQGGSGAWNEKLFF
TRBV4-3	CASSQGLAVSDTQYF
TRBV7-2	CASSLERGGHNEQFF
TRBV27	CASSLSYTGPLGF
TRBV30	CAWSAGYEKLFF
TRBV28	CASSLVTGVYEQYF
TRBV6-5	CASKQGTEAFF
TRBV5-1	CASSWGTSGSLTDTQYF
TRBV19	CASAESSRGQPQHF
TRBV5-1	CASSLLGTGELFF
TRBV6-6	CASGQGRQETQYF
TRBV9	CASSATVGNTIYF
TRBV5-5	CASSLDRAATNEKLFF
TRBV7-9	CASPGGKTFTGELFF
TRBV28	CASINRGETEAFF
TRBV5-1	CASILVLVSSYYEQYF
TRBV5-1	CASSWGTGYEQYF
TRBV19	CASSPRTGGWETQYF
TRBV19	CASSRLSGTGTNTIYF